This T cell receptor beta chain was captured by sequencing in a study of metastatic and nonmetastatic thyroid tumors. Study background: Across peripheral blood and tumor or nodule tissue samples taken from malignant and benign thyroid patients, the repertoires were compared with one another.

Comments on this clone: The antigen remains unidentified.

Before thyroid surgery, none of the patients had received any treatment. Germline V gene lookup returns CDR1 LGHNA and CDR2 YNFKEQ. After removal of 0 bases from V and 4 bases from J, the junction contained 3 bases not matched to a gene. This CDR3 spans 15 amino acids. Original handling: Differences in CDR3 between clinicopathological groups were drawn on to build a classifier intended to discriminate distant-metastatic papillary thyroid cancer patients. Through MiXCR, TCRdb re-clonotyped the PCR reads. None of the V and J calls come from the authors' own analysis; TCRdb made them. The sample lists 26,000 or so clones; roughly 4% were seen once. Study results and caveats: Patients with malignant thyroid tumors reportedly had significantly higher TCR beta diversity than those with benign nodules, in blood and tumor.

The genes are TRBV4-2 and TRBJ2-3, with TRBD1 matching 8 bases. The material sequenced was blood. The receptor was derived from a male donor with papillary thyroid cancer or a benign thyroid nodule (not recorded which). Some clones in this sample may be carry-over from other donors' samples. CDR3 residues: CASSQDRGRPDTQYF. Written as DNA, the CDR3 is TGTGCCAGCAGCCAAGACAGGGGGCGGCCAGATACGCAGTATTTT.